Given below is one T cell receptor beta chain in context. Its specificity is unknown. All patients were mismatch repair deficient, assessed by either PCR or immunohistochemistry. The data are from a study of PD-1 blockade in mismatch repair-deficient tumors. Overall study context: Enrolled about 2013-2017, patients had progressing, pretreated mismatch repair-deficient cancers of more than ten types. Study-level results: Tumor-resident clones, often absent from pretreatment blood, expanded after pembrolizumab and then contracted.

The CDR3 consists of 15 residues. Per germline, CDR1 LNHDA and CDR2 SQIVND (reference sequence). J gave up 1 base and V 5 bases, and 5 bases lay outside the gene matches. TCRdb's table, derived via immunoSEQ multiplex PCR, lists solely in-frame clones and lacks some. Seen here are approximately 9,400 clones, approximately 89% observed once, and the top ten hold approximately 0.97%. The receptor was isolated from an adult with mismatch repair-deficient cancer. Specimen: PBMCs, collected around 46 weeks after starting pembrolizumab. This chain connects TRBV19 to TRBJ1-5; 7 bases align to TRBD1. CDR3 region: CASSGDRSSNQPQHF. The CDR3 DNA follows: TGTGCCAGTAGTGGGGACAGATCAAGCAATCAGCCCCAGCATTTT.